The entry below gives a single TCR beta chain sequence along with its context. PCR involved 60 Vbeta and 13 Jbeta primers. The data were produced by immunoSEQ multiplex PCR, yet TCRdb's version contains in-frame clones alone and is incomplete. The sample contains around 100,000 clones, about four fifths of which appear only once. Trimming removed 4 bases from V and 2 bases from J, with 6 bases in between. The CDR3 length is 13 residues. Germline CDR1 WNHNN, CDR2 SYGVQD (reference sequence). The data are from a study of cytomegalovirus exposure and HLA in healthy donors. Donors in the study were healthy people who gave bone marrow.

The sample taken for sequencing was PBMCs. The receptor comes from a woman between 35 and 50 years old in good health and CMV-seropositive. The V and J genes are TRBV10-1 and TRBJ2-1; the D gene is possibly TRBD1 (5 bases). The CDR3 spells CASSVQAYNEQFF. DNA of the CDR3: TGCGCCAGCAGTGTACAGGCCTACAATGAGCAGTTCTTC.